The sequence of this T cell receptor (beta chain) was determined in a study of shared clonotypes between healthy human individuals. Study as a whole: CD4 naive and CD4 memory each took three plates per donor, while CD8 naive took two and CD8 memory one. General observations from the study: What rarefaction showed was incomplete sorted-subset sequencing despite large depth. Of the naive CD4 clonotypes, around 5% were shared across a few donors.

This table comes from immunoSEQ multiplex PCR, and its TCRdb copy is limited to in-frame clones, with some not included. This sample has just over 2,000,000 clones, with approximately 94% found just once. To note about this clone: As yet, its antigen is unknown.

Trimming removed 0 bases at V and 5 bases at J, with 14 bases between. Germline CDR1 reads MNHEY; CDR2 reads SVGAGI. The CDR3 consists of 16 residues. In the naive CD8 group, cells lacked CD45RO and were positively selected for CCR7, so terminally differentiated effector memory CD45RA+ cells were left out. Healthy and HIV-negative, the adult donors had no recent acute infections or vaccinations. The sequence was obtained from a man aged 18 to 29 in good health. The chain employs TRBV6-5 and TRBJ2-1; no definite D call. The sequencing input was naive CD8+ T cells sorted from blood. Here the CDR3 reads CASSYSVGIENNEQFF. For the CDR3, the DNA is TGTGCCAGCAGTTACTCGGTGGGTATTGAGAACAATGAGCAGTTCTTC.